This paragraph reports one T cell receptor (beta chain). CDR1 and CDR2 (germline): SGHRS, YFSETQ. V was pared by 0 bases and J by 4 bases, with 9 bases between. The CDR3 consists of 14 residues. A single record per CDR3 protein comes from TCRdb applying MiXCR to the 5' RACE reads. The sample holds around 380,000 distinct CDR3 sequences; around 30% are singletons and the top ten take more than 5.5%. All three twin pairs grew up together with likely shared infections and vaccines. The sample comes from a study of identical twins' blood T cells. This TCR was recovered from a woman aged 18-55 years in good health. The specimen sequenced was PBMCs. The V gene is TRBV5-1, the J gene TRBJ2-3; no definite D call. CDR3 coding DNA: TGCGCCAGCAGCTTGGTAAAGGGCGCAGATACGCAGTATTTT. This gives the protein CASSLVKGADTQYF.